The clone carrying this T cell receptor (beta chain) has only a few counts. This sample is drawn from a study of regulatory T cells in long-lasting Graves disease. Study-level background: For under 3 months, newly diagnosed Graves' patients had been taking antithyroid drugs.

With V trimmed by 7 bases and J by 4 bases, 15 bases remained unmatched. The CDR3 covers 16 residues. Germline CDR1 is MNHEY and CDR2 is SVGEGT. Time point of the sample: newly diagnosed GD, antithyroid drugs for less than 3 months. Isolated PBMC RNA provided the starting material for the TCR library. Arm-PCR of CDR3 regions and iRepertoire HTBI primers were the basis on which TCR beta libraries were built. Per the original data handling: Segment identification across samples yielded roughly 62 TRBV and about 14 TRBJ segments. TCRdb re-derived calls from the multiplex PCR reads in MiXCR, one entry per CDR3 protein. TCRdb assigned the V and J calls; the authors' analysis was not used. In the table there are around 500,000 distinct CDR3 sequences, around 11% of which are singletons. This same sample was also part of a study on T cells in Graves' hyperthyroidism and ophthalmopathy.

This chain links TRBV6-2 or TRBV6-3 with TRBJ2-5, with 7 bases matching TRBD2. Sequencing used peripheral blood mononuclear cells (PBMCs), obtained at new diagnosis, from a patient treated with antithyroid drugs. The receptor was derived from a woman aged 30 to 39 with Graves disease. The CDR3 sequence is CASKNFLTWEGETQYF. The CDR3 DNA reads TGTGCCAGCAAGAATTTTCTAACTTGGGAGGGAGAGACCCAGTACTTC.